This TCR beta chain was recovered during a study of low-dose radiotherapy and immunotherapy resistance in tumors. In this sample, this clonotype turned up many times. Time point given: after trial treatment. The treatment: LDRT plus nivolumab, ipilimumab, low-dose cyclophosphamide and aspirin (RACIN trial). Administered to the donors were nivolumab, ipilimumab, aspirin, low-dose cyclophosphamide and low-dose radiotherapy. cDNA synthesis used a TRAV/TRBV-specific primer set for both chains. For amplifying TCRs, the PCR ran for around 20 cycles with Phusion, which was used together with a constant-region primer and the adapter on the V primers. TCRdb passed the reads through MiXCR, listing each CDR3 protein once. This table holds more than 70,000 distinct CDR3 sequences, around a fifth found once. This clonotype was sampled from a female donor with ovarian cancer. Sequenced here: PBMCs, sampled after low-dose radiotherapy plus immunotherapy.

This CDR3 reads CASSVSFHEKLFF. CDR3 DNA sequence: TGTGCCAGCAGTGTTTCCTTTCATGAAAAACTGTTTTTT. This chain uses TRBV12-3 or TRBV12-4 with TRBJ1-4, with D hard to call. The CDR3 consists of 13 residues. V was pared by 5 bases and J by 6 bases, with 10 bases between.